This TCR beta chain comes out of a study of early T cells in non-severe SARS-CoV-2 infection. Study background: Unsorted whole blood bulk RNA was sequenced, with unpaired chains. Study-wide points: VDJdb-based matching was biased toward anti-spike CD8 responses and missed private and CD4 specificities.

As for this clonotype: Antigen unknown.

Trimming left V 1 base short and J 6 bases short, with 8 bases between. The CDR3 is 13 amino acids. In germline, CDR1 is MNHEY, CDR2 SMNVEV (reference sequence). Unique molecular identifiers (one per individual cDNA molecule) were attached. TCRdb called the 5' RACE reads again in MiXCR, with one record for every CDR3 protein. This sample has around 67,000 distinct CDR3 sequences, with 12% found just once. The specimen sequenced was whole blood. This clonotype originated in an adult who was a healthcare worker with PCR-confirmed SARS-CoV-2 infection or an uninfected control (not recorded which). V usage is TRBV27 and J usage is TRBJ2-3; no firm D call. Here the CDR3 DNA reads TGTGCCAGCAGTTTATTTGGGTCGGATACGCAGTATTTT. Protein product: CASSLFGSDTQYF.